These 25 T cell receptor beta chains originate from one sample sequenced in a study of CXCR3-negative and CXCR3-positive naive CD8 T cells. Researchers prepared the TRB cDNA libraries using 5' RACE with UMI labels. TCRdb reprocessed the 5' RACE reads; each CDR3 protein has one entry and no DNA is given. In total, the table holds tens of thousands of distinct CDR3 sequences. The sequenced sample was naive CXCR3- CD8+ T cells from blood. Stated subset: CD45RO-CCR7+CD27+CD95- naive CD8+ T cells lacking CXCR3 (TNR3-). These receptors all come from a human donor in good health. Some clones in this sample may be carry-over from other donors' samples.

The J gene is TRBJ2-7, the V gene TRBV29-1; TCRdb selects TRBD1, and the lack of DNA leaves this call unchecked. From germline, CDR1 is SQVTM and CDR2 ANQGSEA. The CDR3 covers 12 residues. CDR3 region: CSVALSGYEQYF.

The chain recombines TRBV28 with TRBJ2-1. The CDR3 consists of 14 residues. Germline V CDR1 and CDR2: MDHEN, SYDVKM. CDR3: CASKMRGAYNEQFF.

CDR3: CASSLNQEGWDEQYF. V is TRBV4-2 and J is TRBJ2-7; without DNA, the TCRdb call of TRBD2 cannot be checked. The CDR3 is made up of 15 amino acids. Per the germline V gene, CDR1 is LGHNA and CDR2 is YNFKEQ.

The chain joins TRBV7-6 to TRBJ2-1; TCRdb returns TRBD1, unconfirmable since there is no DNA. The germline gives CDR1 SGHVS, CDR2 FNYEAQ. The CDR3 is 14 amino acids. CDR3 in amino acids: CASSRTGGYNEQFF.

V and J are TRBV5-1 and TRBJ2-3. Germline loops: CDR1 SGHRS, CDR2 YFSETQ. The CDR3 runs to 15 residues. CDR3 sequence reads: CASSHFGDWTDTQYF. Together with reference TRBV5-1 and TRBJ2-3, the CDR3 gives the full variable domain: KAGVTQTPRYLIKTRGQQVTLSCSPISGHRSVSWYQQTPGQGLQFLFEYFSETQRNKGNFPGRFSGRQFSNSRSEMNVSTLELGDSALYLCASSHFGDWTDTQYFGPGTRLTVL.

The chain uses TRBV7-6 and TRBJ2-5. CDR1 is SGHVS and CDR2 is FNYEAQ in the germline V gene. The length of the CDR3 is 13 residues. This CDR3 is CASSLWGSETQYF.

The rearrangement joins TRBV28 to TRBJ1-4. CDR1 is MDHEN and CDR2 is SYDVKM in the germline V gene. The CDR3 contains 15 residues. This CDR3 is CASSPSHRTNEKLFF.

The CDR3 is CASPHRDPRTSSYEQYF. V and J are TRBV28 and TRBJ2-7; TCRdb names TRBD1, which stays unverified in the absence of DNA. CDR1 is MDHEN, CDR2 SYDVKM, per germline. This CDR3 region has 17 residues.

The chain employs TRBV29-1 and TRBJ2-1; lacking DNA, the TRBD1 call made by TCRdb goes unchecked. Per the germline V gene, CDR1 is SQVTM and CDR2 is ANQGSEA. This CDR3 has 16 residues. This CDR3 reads CSVVLVAGGFSNEQFF.

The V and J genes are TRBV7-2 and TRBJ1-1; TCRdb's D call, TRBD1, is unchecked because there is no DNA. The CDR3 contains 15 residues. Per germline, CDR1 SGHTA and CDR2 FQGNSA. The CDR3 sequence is CASSLGAFFVTEAFF.

The CDR3 loop is CSAAGDTPYNEQFF. The J gene is TRBJ2-1, the V gene TRBV20-1; TCRdb's D gene call, TRBD1, goes unchecked for lack of DNA. Germline CDR1 reads DFQATT; CDR2 reads SNEGSKA (reference sequence). CDR3 length: 14 residues.

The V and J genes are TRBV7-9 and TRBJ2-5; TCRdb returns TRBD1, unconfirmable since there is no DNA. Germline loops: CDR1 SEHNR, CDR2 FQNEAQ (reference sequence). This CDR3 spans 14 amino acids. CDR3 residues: CATNDEGHGETQYF.

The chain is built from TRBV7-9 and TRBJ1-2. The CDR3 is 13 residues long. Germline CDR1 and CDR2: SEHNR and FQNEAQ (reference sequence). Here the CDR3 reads CASSRSVDYGYTF.

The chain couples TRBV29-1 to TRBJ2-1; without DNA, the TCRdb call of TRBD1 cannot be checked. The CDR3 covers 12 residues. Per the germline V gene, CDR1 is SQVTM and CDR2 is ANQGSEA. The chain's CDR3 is CSVGPSGDEQFF.

The CDR3 loop is CASSGPFGEQFF. The rearrangement joins TRBV6-5 to TRBJ2-1. Germline assignment: CDR1 MNHEY and CDR2 SVGAGI. The CDR3 is made up of 12 amino acids.

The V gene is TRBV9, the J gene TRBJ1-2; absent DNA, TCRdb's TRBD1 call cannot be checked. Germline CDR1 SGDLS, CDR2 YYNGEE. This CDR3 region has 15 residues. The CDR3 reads CASSVGQGVGYGYTF.

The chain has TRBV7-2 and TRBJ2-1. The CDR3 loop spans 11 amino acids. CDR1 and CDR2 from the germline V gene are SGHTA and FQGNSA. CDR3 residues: CASKRYNEQFF.

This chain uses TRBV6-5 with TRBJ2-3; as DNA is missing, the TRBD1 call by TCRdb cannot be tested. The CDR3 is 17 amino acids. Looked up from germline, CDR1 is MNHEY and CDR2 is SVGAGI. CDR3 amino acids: CASSYSNRGPSTDTQYF.

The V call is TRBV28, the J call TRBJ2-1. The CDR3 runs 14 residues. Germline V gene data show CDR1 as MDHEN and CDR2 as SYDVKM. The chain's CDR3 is CASSPEYSTNEQFF.

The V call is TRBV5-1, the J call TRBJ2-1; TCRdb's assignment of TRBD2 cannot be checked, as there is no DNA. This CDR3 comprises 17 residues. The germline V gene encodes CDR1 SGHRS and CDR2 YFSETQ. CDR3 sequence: CASSTGAGAGVYNEQFF.

This CDR3 is CSAEPKLAVSYNEQFF. The gene calls are TRBV20-1 and TRBJ2-1; there is no DNA to check the TCRdb D call of TRBD2. There are 16 residues in the CDR3. From germline, CDR1 is DFQATT and CDR2 SNEGSKA (reference sequence).

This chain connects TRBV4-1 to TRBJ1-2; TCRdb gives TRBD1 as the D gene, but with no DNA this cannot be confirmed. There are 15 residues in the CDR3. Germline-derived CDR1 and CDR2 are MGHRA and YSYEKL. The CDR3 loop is CASSQDYTGAYGYTF.

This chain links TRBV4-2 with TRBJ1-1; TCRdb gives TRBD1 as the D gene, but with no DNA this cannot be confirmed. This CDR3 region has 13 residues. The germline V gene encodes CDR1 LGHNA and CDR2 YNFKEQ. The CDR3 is CASSQVGADEAFF.

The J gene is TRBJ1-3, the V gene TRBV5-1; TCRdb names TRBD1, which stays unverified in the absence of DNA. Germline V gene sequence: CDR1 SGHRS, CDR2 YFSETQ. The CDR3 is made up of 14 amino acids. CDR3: CASSNAGSENTIYF.

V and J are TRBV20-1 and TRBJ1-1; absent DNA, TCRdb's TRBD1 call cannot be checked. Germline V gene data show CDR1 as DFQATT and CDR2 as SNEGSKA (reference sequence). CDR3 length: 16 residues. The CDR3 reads CSAKTRDRGSDTEAFF.